Detailed here is one T cell receptor (beta chain). No cognate antigen has been identified for it. Base qualities were left out, and no much larger clone turns up one base away. This record belongs to a study of T cell responses to AZD1222 COVID-19 vaccine (dated by TCRdb to the early 2020s). Broadly, across the study: A total of over 230 trial participants underwent TCR sequencing, of whom about 210 received two doses of AZD1222 and some 25 received two doses of the MenACWY control vaccine. Trial participants were enrolled into age subgroups of 18-55, 56-69 and 70-plus years, which contained around 140, 26 and 57 TCR-sequenced participants, respectively. Summary of the overall study and its limitations: After two AZD1222 doses, both the breadth and the depth of spike-specific TCRs were significantly higher than at day 0 and than in MenACWY recipients. Conclusions about previously exposed vaccinees are limited, since just six AZD1222 recipients were seropositive for SARS-CoV-2 at baseline. Epitopes outside the regions mutated in the B.1.351 and B.1.1.7 variants were reportedly recognized by nearly half of the unique spike-specific TCRs. Participants were mostly white British, with more females than males. The authors suggested clonal diversity may have been underestimated. The vaccine-associated CD4 TCRs covered the entire spike protein, and the dominant responses fell in regions 160-218 and 743-854. The 56-69-year group was small, and its depth increase did not reach significance, likely because of low power. No day 14 peak-response samples were available, so repertoires were characterized only after the peak T cell response.

V drops 5 bases and J drops 10 bases, leaving 11 bases in between. CDR1 and CDR2 are read off the germline V gene as SGHTA and FQGNSA. Spanning cysteine to phenylalanine, the CDR3 consists of 11 amino acids. The only DNA kept is the CDR3, 33 bases in frame from the first base. According to the study, the label for this sample's time point signals: about 28 days (+/-7) after the second vaccine dose. AZD1222 recipients with second doses at about 4 weeks or about 12 weeks were pooled, because spike-specific TCR depth and breadth did not differ between schedules. Samples from vaccinated people were obtained from the UK trials COV001 and COV002, which included a single-blind randomized controlled phase 2/3 trial of AZD1222 (ChAdOx1 nCoV-19) in healthy adults. For TCRbeta chain sequencing, PBMC samples were collected from trial participants at day 0 and at day 28 after the second dose. The CDR3 regions of human TCRbeta chains were analyzed by immunosequencing. The authors processed their data as follows. Repertoire TCRs were checked for matches against a reference library of SARS-CoV-2-specific TCRs that had been generated using the MIRA antigen-specificity platform. Breadth meant the fraction of unique TCRs that were SARS-CoV-2-associated, whereas depth meant the fraction of total T cells that were SARS-CoV-2-associated. Using the MIRA data, every spike-specific TCR was mapped to the spike region that the TCR reacted to and assigned to either a CD4 or a CD8 class. Log10-transformed breadth and depth values were compared by one-way ANOVA with Sidak's multiple comparisons tests. This immuneACCESS table, as held by TCRdb, lists in-frame sequences with V and J called but not all clones. Of the missing ones, under half trace to an unresolved V gene in checked studies; the others have no known cause. V and J calls and clone size are given by that table; D and trimming were obtained from the DNA. Here the sample has roughly 150,000 clones; 90% occur a single time. The ten top clones hold roughly 6% of the sample.

This receptor was identified in an adult who received the AZD1222 COVID-19 vaccine. This specimen consisted of peripheral blood, obtained 28 days after the second AZD1222 dose. The chain employs TRBV7-2 and TRBJ1-2, with TRBD1 perhaps the D gene, on 6 matching bases. The DNA sequence is as follows: TGTGCCAGCAGCCAAGGGGGAGACTACACCTTC. Its protein is CASSQGGDYTF.